Below, one T cell receptor beta chain is given with its context. The data are from a study of blood T cell repertoires in COVID-19. As for the study in general: Specimens from acute and convalescent COVID-19 originated in the United States, Italy and Spain.

The germline CDR1 and CDR2 sequences are KGHSH and LQKENI. V was clipped by 2 bases and J by 0 bases, with 5 bases between them. This CDR3 comprises 13 residues. The assay was immunoSEQ multiplex PCR, and TCRdb's table has in-frame clones only and misses some. This sample has roughly 76,000 clones, with approximately 90% found just once. Participants spanned ages roughly 18 to 90 years and resided in some 22 US areas. Participants' own reports of clinical history determined their cohort assignment. The clonotype comes from a woman in her forties or fifties with acute COVID-19. This chain joins TRBV18 and TRBJ2-7; D ambiguous. The sequenced sample was PBMCs or T cells enriched from blood (not recorded which). The CDR3 sequence is CASSPSSSYEQYF. CDR3 sequence (DNA): TGTGCCAGCTCACCATCCAGCTCCTACGAGCAGTACTTC. Full variable domain (outside the CDR3, taken from reference TRBV18 and TRBJ2-7): NAGVMQNPRHLVRRRGQEARLRCSPMKGHSHVYWYRQLPEEGLKFMVYLQKENIIDESGMPKERFSAEFPKEGPSILRIQQVVRGDSAAYFCASSPSSSYEQYFGPGTRLTVT.